This T cell receptor beta chain comes out of a study of blood T cell repertoires in COVID-19. Study background: Acute and convalescent COVID-19 samples came from the United States, Italy and Spain.

Germline V gene data show CDR1 as SQVTM and CDR2 as ANQGSEA. The CDR3 is 12 amino acids. V shed 6 bases, J shed 3 bases, and the junction held 2 bases outside the gene matches. Only in-frame clones appear in the TCRdb table, and some are missing; sequencing was by immunoSEQ multiplex PCR. Of about 190,000 clones in the sample, about 88% were seen once. Residents of over 20 US areas, aged about 18 to 89 years, made up the participants. Recovered status applied to Cohort 3 donors who had two consecutive negative PCRs. It also applied to those with clearance or with symptom resolution. This clonotype originated in a woman aged 25-40 years who had recovered from COVID-19. Material for sequencing was PBMCs or T cells enriched from blood (not recorded which). The chain carries TRBV29-1 and TRBJ1-1; 9 bases are a match to TRBD1. The CDR3 here is CSVRDRDTEAFF. CDR3 coding DNA: TGCAGCGTCCGGGACAGGGACACTGAAGCTTTCTTT.